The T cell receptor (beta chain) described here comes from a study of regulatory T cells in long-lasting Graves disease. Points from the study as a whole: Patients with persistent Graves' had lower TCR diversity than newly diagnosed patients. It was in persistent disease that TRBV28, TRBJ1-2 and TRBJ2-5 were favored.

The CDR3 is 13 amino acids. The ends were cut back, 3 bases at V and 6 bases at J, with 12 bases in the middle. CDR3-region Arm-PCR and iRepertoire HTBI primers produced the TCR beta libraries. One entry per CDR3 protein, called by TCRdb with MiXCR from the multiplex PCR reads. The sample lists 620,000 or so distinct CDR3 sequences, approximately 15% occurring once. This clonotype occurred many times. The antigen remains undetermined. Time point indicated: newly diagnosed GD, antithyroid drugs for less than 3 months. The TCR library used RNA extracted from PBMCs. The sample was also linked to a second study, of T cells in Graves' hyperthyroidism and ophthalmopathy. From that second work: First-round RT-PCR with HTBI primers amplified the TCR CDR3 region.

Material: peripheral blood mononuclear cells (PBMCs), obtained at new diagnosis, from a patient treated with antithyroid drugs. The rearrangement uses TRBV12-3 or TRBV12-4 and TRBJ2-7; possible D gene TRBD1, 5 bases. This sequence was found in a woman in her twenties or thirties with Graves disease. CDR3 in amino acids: CASSFRAAFEQYF. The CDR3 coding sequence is TGTGCCAGCAGTTTCAGGGCGGCCTTCGAGCAGTACTTC.